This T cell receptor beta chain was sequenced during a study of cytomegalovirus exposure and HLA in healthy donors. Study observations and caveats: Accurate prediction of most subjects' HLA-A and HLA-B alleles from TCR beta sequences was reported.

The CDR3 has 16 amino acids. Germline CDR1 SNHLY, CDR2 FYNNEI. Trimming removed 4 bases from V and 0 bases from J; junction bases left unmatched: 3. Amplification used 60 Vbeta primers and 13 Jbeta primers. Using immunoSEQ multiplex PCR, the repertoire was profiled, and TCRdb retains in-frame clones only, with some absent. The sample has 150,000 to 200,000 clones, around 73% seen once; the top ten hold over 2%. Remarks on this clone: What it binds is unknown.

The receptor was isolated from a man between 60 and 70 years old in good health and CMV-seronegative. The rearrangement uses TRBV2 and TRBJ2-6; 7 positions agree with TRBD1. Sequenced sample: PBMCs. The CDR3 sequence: CASSGTGRSGANVLTF. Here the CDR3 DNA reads TGTGCCAGCAGTGGGACAGGTCGCTCTGGGGCCAACGTCCTGACTTTC.